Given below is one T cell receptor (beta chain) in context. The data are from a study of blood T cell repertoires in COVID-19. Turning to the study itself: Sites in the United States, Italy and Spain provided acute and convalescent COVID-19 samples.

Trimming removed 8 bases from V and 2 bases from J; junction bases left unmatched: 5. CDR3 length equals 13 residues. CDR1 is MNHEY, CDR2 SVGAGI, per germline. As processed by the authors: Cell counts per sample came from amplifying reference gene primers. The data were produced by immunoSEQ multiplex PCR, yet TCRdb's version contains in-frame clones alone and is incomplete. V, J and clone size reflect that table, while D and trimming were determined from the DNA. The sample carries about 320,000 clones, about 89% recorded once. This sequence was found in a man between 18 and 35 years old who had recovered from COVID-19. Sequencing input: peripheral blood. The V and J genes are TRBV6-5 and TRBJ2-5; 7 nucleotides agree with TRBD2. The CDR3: CASAGTKQETQYF. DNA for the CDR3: TGTGCCAGCGCCGGGACTAAACAAGAGACCCAGTACTTC.